The 26 T cell receptor beta chains below were found in one sample sequenced in a study of STAT5B mutations in CD4+ large granular lymphocyte leukemia. Data came from immunoSEQ multiplex PCR; TCRdb stores just in-frame clones and leaves some out. The sample contains about 34,000 clones, approximately 69% of which appear only once. Sequencing used CD4+ T cells from blood buffy coats. These TCRs come from a human donor in good health.

This clone was seen a few times. This sequence joins TRBV2 and TRBJ1-2, with D possibly being TRBD1 (5 bases). Trimming took 6 bases from V and 6 from J, leaving 11 bases between them. CDR3 size: 12 residues. Germline V gene data show CDR1 as SNHLY and CDR2 as FYNNEI. This CDR3 reads CASRQGHDGYTF. CDR3 nucleotide sequence: TGTGCCAGCAGGCAGGGTCATGATGGCTACACCTTC.

This clone was seen just once. The V gene is TRBV5-1, the J gene TRBJ2-3; no reliable D call. The CDR3 is made up of 14 amino acids. The V gene's germline CDR1 is SGHRS and CDR2 YFSETQ. V was trimmed by 0 bases and J by 6 bases, leaving 11 bases between them. CDR3 loop: CASSLGPSEDTQYF. The CDR3 bases are TGCGCCAGCAGCTTGGGACCCTCCGAGGATACGCAGTATTTT.

V and J are TRBV5-4 and TRBJ2-1, with TRBD2 identical over 8 bases. Looked up from germline, CDR1 is SGHNT and CDR2 is YYREEE (reference sequence). V shed 1 base and J 7 bases; nucleotides not matched to a gene: 1. The CDR3 is 13 residues long. In nucleotides, the CDR3 is TGTGCCAGCAGCTTGCGGGGGGGGAATGAGCAGTTCTTC. It encodes CASSLRGGNEQFF.

The chain employs TRBV7-2 and TRBJ2-3; D is tentatively TRBD1 or TRBD2 (5 bases each). The CDR3 runs to 16 residues. With 4 bases removed from V and 1 base from J, the gap between germline ends came to 15 bases. Germline V lookup: CDR1 SGHTA, CDR2 FQGNSA. The CDR3: CASSSGRLAGTDTQYF. In DNA, the CDR3 is TGTGCCAGCAGCTCAGGGCGTCTAGCAGGCACAGATACGCAGTATTTT.

The chain links TRBV28 to TRBJ1-3; a weak D match, TRBD1 (5 bases). The CDR3 sequence is 16 residues long. V was trimmed by 4 bases and J by 0 bases, leaving 13 bases between them. Germline values: CDR1 MDHEN, CDR2 SYDVKM. The CDR3 nucleotides are TGTGCCAGCAGTTCCCCGGCGGGGCCCTCTGGAAACACCATATATTTT. Translation: CASSSPAGPSGNTIYF.

The chain has TRBV11-2 and TRBJ1-6; 10 positions agree with TRBD1. Looked up from germline, CDR1 is SGHAT and CDR2 is FQNNGV. Losses at the gene ends were 1 base for V and 14 bases for J; bases not matched to a gene: 5. CDR3 length: 14 residues. This CDR3 reads CASSLGQGAMSLHF. The CDR3 DNA reads TGTGCCAGCAGCTTAGGACAGGGGGCGATGTCCCTCCACTTT.

V usage is TRBV7-2 and J usage is TRBJ2-5; the match to TRBD2 covers 10 bases. The J segment lost 5 bases and the V segment lost 1 base, leaving 7 bases of the junction unmatched. Germline lookup yields CDR1 SGHTA and CDR2 FQGNSA. The CDR3 runs to 16 residues. The CDR3 DNA is TGTGCCAGCAGCTTAGGGGTAGCGGGAGGCGTTGAGACCCAGTACTTC. It is translated as CASSLGVAGGVETQYF.

The chain has TRBV28 and TRBJ1-2, with D unresolved. Germline V gives CDR1 MDHEN, CDR2 SYDVKM. V lost 7 bases, J lost 4 bases, and 10 bases lay in between. CDR3 length: 12 amino acids. The CDR3 DNA reads TGTGCCAGCAACTTCGGCTCCTATGGCTACACCTTC. Translated, it gives CASNFGSYGYTF.

There are a few counts of this clone. This chain uses TRBV25-1 with TRBJ1-1; no reliable D call. The CDR3 length is 14 residues. Germline lookup yields CDR1 MGHDK and CDR2 SYGVNS. V gave up 1 base and J gave up 4 bases, with 10 bases separating them. CDR3 loop: CASSEFPVGTEAFF. CDR3 DNA: TGTGCCAGCAGTGAATTCCCTGTCGGCACTGAAGCTTTCTTT. The full variable domain, with the rest looked up from reference TRBV25-1 and TRBJ1-1, is EADIYQTPRYLVIGTGKKITLECSQTMGHDKMYWYQQDPGMELHLIHYSYGVNSTEKGDLSSESTVSRIRTEHFPLTLESARPSHTSQYLCASSEFPVGTEAFFGQGTRLTVV.

The chain couples TRBV27 to TRBJ1-2; no clear D. Germline values: CDR1 MNHEY, CDR2 SMNVEV (reference sequence). This CDR3 contains 14 residues. Trimming left V 3 bases short and J 4 bases short, with 12 bases between. The CDR3 protein is CASSFRARGYGYTF. For the CDR3, the DNA is TGTGCCAGCAGTTTTCGGGCGCGGGGCTATGGCTACACCTTC.

The chain carries TRBV28 and TRBJ1-1, with D perhaps TRBD1 (6 bases). The CDR3 covers 13 residues. Germline loops: CDR1 MDHEN, CDR2 SYDVKM. Trimming removed 11 bases from V and 5 bases from J, with 18 bases in between. In DNA form, the CDR3 reads TGTGCCTCGAACAGGGCGGGCTGGACTGAAGCTTTCTTT. Its translation: CASNRAGWTEAFF. The variable domain in full, with the rest retrieved from reference TRBV28 and TRBJ1-1, is DVKVTQSSRYLVKRTGEKVFLECVQDMDHENMFWYRQDPGLGLRLIYFSYDVKMKEKGDIPEGYSVSREKKERFSLILESASTNQTSMYLCASNRAGWTEAFFGQGTRLTVV.

This chain connects TRBV5-1 to TRBJ1-2, with 8 positions matching TRBD1. In germline, CDR1 is SGHRS, CDR2 YFSETQ. V dropped 1 base and J dropped 14; count of bases not matched to a gene: 13. The CDR3 runs to 14 residues. Here the CDR3 reads CASSLLLGQDPRTF. The CDR3 DNA follows: TGCGCCAGCAGCTTGCTGCTGGGACAGGACCCTCGGACCTTC. Drawing the rest from reference TRBV5-1 and TRBJ1-2, the complete variable domain is KAGVTQTPRYLIKTRGQQVTLSCSPISGHRSVSWYQQTPGQGLQFLFEYFSETQRNKGNFPGRFSGRQFSNSRSEMNVSTLELGDSALYLCASSLLLGQDPRTFGSGTRLTVV.

V gene TRBV28 combines with J gene TRBJ2-3; 7 bases align to TRBD1. In germline, CDR1 is MDHEN, CDR2 SYDVKM. V trimming: 2 bases; J trimming: 2 bases; junction bases outside the gene matches: 4. The CDR3 has 15 amino acids. CDR3 DNA: TGTGCCAGCAGTTTAGTGGGACAGTACACAGATACGCAGTATTTT. It specifies CASSLVGQYTDTQYF.

This sequence joins TRBV9 and TRBJ1-1; possibly TRBD1 for D (5 bases). Trimming shortened V by 2 bases and J by 1 base, and 15 bases separated the two germline ends. The length of the CDR3 is 16 residues. Germline CDR1 and CDR2: SGDLS and YYNGEE. For the CDR3, the DNA is TGTGCCAGCAGCGTGACCGCCGGGACTCCGAACACTGAAGCTTTCTTT. The encoded protein is CASSVTAGTPNTEAFF.

CDR3 protein: CAIRETGGYTGELFF. The CDR3 nucleotides are TGTGCCATCAGAGAGACAGGCGGTTACACCGGGGAGCTGTTTTTT. The chain is built from TRBV10-3 and TRBJ2-2; possibly TRBD1 for D (6 bases). V lost 6 bases and J lost 3, with 14 bases in between. Germline-derived CDR1 and CDR2 are ENHRY and SYGVKD. The CDR3 is made up of 15 amino acids.

This clone was seen more than once but under ten times. The V and J genes are TRBV6-5 and TRBJ1-1; TRBD1 might be the D (6 bases). The germline V gene encodes CDR1 MNHEY and CDR2 SVGAGI. The CDR3 runs 13 residues. Trimming removed 6 bases at V and 2 bases at J, with 10 bases between. CDR3 nucleotide sequence: TGTGCCAGCAGCCACAGGGAAAACACTGAAGCTTTCTTT. Translation gives CASSHRENTEAFF.

This clone was observed a handful of times. V gene TRBV28 combines with J gene TRBJ1-1, with D possibly being TRBD1 (6 bases). This CDR3 region has 13 residues. Per germline, CDR1 MDHEN and CDR2 SYDVKM. V lost 5 bases, J lost 1 base, and 8 bases lay in between. The CDR3 coding sequence is TGTGCCAGCAGTCGACAGGCGAACACTGAAGCTTTCTTT. It yields the protein CASSRQANTEAFF.

V gene TRBV25-1 combines with J gene TRBJ2-5, with TRBD1 as a possible D gene (5 bases). From germline, CDR1 is MGHDK and CDR2 SYGVNS. The germline V and J ends were trimmed by 0 bases and 1 base, with 15 bases remaining between them. The CDR3 has 17 residues. Here the CDR3 reads CASSEYPLQTAQETQYF. In DNA form, the CDR3 reads TGTGCCAGCAGTGAATATCCGCTCCAGACAGCCCAAGAGACCCAGTACTTC.

The chain employs TRBV18 and TRBJ2-3; unclear D gene. Germline lookup yields CDR1 KGHSH and CDR2 LQKENI. Trimming shortened V by 0 bases and J by 6 bases, and 7 bases separated the two germline ends. This CDR3 is built from 13 residues. CDR3 loop: CASSPPSPDTQYF. In DNA form, the CDR3 reads TGTGCCAGCTCACCACCTTCACCCGATACGCAGTATTTT.

The CDR3 loop is CASTRRGMETQYF. The CDR3, as DNA: TGTGCCAGCACCAGGAGGGGTATGGAGACCCAGTACTTC. This chain links TRBV11-2 with TRBJ2-5, with D possibly being TRBD2 (6 bases). CDR3 size: 13 residues. Germline V gene sequence: CDR1 SGHAT, CDR2 FQNNGV. With 7 bases removed from V and 5 bases from J, the gap between germline ends came to 14 bases.

The chain joins TRBV6-5 to TRBJ2-7, with D perhaps assigned TRBD1 or TRBD2 (5 bases each). V lost 2 bases and J 0 bases, leaving 11 bases between the germline ends. CDR1 MNHEY and CDR2 SVGAGI come from the germline V gene. The CDR3 is 15 residues long. Here the CDR3 reads CASSYGDRSSYEQYV. The DNA of the CDR3 is TGTGCCAGCAGTTACGGGGACCGTAGCTCCTACGAGCAGTACGTC.

The count of this clone is one. The chain combines TRBV7-7 with TRBJ2-2; TRBD1 might be the D (5 bases). The CDR3 has 13 amino acids. CDR1 SSHAT and CDR2 FNYEAQ come from the germline V gene (reference sequence). Here the CDR3 DNA reads TGTGCTACTGGGTCGATAACAGGCGGGGAGCTGTTTTTT. This codes for CATGSITGGELFF.

The rearrangement uses TRBV30 and TRBJ2-1; a possible D gene is TRBD2 (6 bases). This CDR3 spans 12 amino acids. Germline-derived CDR1 and CDR2 are GTSNPN and SVGIG (reference sequence). V was shortened by 0 bases and J by 9 bases, with 9 bases between the two germline ends. The CDR3 nucleotides are TGTGCCTGGAGTGTACAGGAGGGTGAGCAGTTCTTC. It encodes CAWSVQEGEQFF.

V and J are TRBV4-1 and TRBJ2-4, with 9 positions matching TRBD2. Germline trimming cut 0 bases from V and 1 base from J; bases unmatched to any gene: 4. The CDR3 spans 17 residues. The germline CDR1 and CDR2 sequences are MGHRA and YSYEKL. The CDR3 region has the DNA TGCGCCAGCAGCCAAGAGGGCGGGAGGGCGGCCAAAAACATTCAGTACTTC. Translated, it gives CASSQEGGRAAKNIQYF.

V is TRBV11-3 and J is TRBJ2-1; 14 bases agree with TRBD2. The V gene end was trimmed by 6 bases and the J gene end by 10 bases; junction bases not matched to a gene: 8. CDR1 SGHNT and CDR2 YENEEA come from the germline V gene. The CDR3 has 15 amino acids. CDR3 nucleotide sequence: TGTGCCAGCAGGACCGGGACTAGCGGGAGCCGAGAGCAGTTCTTC. It specifies CASRTGTSGSREQFF. Based on the CDR3 plus reference TRBV11-3 and TRBJ2-1, the full variable domain is EAGVVQSPRYKIIEKKQPVAFWCNPISGHNTLYWYLQNLGQGPELLIRYENEEAVDDSQLPKDRFSAERLKGVDSTLKIQPAELGDSAVYLCASRTGTSGSREQFFGPGTRLTVL.

The V gene is TRBV28, the J gene TRBJ2-7; possible D gene TRBD2, 6 bases. The CDR3 spans 14 residues. Per germline, CDR1 MDHEN and CDR2 SYDVKM. V dropped 5 bases and J dropped 2 bases, with 13 bases sitting between them. In nucleotides, the CDR3 is TGTGCCAGCAGTGGCGGGACCGCGACCTACGAGCAGTACGTC. The encoded protein is CASSGGTATYEQYV.